This TCR beta chain was sequenced for a study of tumor and adjacent non-tumor tissue in lung cancer. The template was RNA from unsorted bulk tissue. Distant lung tissue was collected more than 3 cm away from the tumor edge. TCRbeta libraries were built with three rounds of nested PCR, modified from ARM-PCR. One entry per CDR3 protein, called by TCRdb with MiXCR from the multiplex PCR reads. The sample holds roughly 69,000 distinct CDR3 sequences, roughly 77% seen once. Germline CDR1 is DFQATT and CDR2 is SNEGSKA (reference sequence). Both ends counted, the CDR3 spans 14 residues. As for this clonotype: The limits of the CDR3 on the DNA are not certain, so only TCRdb's listed CDR3 is given.

This chain uses TRBV20-1 with TRBJ2-1; the D segment call TRBD2 is taken from the table without a DNA check. Sequencing used distant non-tumor lung tissue. The TCR originated in a man aged 55 to 70 with non-small cell lung cancer. The CDR3 reads CSARLVGDGNEHFF.